A single sample gave rise to the 14 T cell receptor beta chains below, sequenced in a study of blood T cell repertoires in COVID-19. The method was immunoSEQ multiplex PCR; TCRdb's version includes in-frame clones alone and lacks a portion of them. This table holds about 480,000 clones, roughly nine tenths found once. The sample was peripheral blood. The source of these receptors is a woman between 50 and 59 years old with COVID-19, enrolled during active disease.

This sequence joins TRBV3-1 (or the pseudogene TRBV3-2) and TRBJ2-1; D is possibly TRBD2 (5 bases). CDR1 is LGHDT and CDR2 is YNNKEL in the germline V gene (reference sequence). V was shortened by 1 base and J by 1 base, with 8 bases between the two germline ends. The CDR3 is 15 residues long. The chain's CDR3 is CASSQAPGSYNEQFF. CDR3 nucleotide sequence: TGTGCCAGCAGCCAAGCACCGGGATCCTACAATGAGCAGTTCTTC.

This clone was counted once. The chain's CDR3 is CATSRDSAQGNIQYF. CDR3 nucleotide sequence: TGTGCCACCAGCAGAGATTCGGCCCAGGGAAACATTCAGTACTTC. V and J are TRBV15 and TRBJ2-4, with D possibly TRBD1 on 5 matching bases. The CDR3 covers 15 residues. The V end lost 0 bases, the J end lost 6 bases, and 12 bases lay between the germline ends. Germline V CDR1 and CDR2: LNHNV, YYDKDF (reference sequence). Combining the CDR3 with reference TRBV15 and TRBJ2-4 gives the whole variable domain DAMVIQNPRYQVTQFGKPVTLSCSQTLNHNVMYWYQQKSSQAPKLLFHYYDKDFNNEADTPDNFQSRRPNTSFCFLDIRSPGLGDTAMYLCATSRDSAQGNIQYFGAGTRLSVL.

The chain carries TRBV5-1 and TRBJ2-3, with TRBD2 as a possible D gene (5 bases). With 3 bases removed from V and 1 base from J, the gap between germline ends came to 9 bases. Germline CDR1 is SGHRS and CDR2 is YFSETQ. The CDR3 totals 14 residues. The CDR3 region is CASSSGLGTDTQYF. The CDR3 nucleotides read TGCGCCAGCAGCTCAGGACTTGGCACAGATACGCAGTATTTT.

A note on this clone: At the DNA level, this CDR3 is encoded by other sequences in the same sample as well. This chain uses TRBV30 with TRBJ2-5, with a possible D match to TRBD2 (5 bases). Per germline, CDR1 GTSNPN and CDR2 SVGIG (reference sequence). This CDR3 comprises 11 residues. V gave up 1 base and J gave up 5 bases, with 5 bases separating them. The CDR3 DNA reads as TGTGCCTGGAGTGGAGGGGAGACCCAGTACTTC. Translating it yields CAWSGGETQYF. Full variable domain (outside the CDR3, taken from reference TRBV30 and TRBJ2-5): SQTIHQWPATLVQPVGSPLSLECTVEGTSNPNLYWYRQAAGRGLQLLFYSVGIGQISSEVPQNLSASRPQDRQFILSSKKLLLSDSGFYLCAWSGGETQYFGPGTRLLVL.

The chain uses TRBV5-4 and TRBJ1-2, with D perhaps matching TRBD1 (6 bases). CDR3 length: 12 amino acids. The V gene's germline CDR1 is SGHNT and CDR2 YYREEE (reference sequence). Trimming removed 0 bases from V and 8 bases from J, with 8 bases in between. The CDR3 sequence: CASSLDREGYTF. DNA for the CDR3: TGTGCCAGCAGCTTGGACAGGGAAGGCTACACCTTC.

The chain links TRBV6-5 to TRBJ2-7; possible D gene TRBD1, 6 bases. This CDR3 has 15 residues. In germline, CDR1 is MNHEY, CDR2 SVGAGI. The V gene lost 0 bases and the J gene lost 1 base, with 10 bases spanning the gap. The CDR3 bases are TGTGCCAGCAGTTACTCGTATCAGGGGTCCTACGAGCAGTACTTC. Translating gives CASSYSYQGSYEQYF.

The rearrangement uses TRBV27 and TRBJ2-7; tentatively, D is TRBD1 (6 bases). The CDR3 extends over 13 amino acids. Germline CDR1 and CDR2: MNHEY and SMNVEV (reference sequence). V shed 8 bases and J shed 2 bases, with 13 bases lying between them. This chain's CDR3 is CASARQATYEQYF. CDR3 DNA sequence: TGTGCCAGCGCGAGACAGGCGACCTACGAGCAGTACTTC.

The rearrangement uses TRBV28 and TRBJ1-2, with 12 nucleotides matching TRBD1. The length of the CDR3 is 17 residues. Looked up from germline, CDR1 is MDHEN and CDR2 is SYDVKM. The J segment lost 4 bases and the V segment lost 4 bases, leaving 10 bases of the junction unmatched. In DNA, the CDR3 is TGTGCCAGCAGTTCACCGGGACAGGGGGCGTATGGCTATGGCTACACCTTC. Its translation is CASSSPGQGAYGYGYTF.

The chain is built from TRBV2 and TRBJ2-3; 9 bases align to TRBD2. J lost 2 bases, V lost 5 bases, and 8 bases had no gene match. From germline, CDR1 is SNHLY and CDR2 FYNNEI. The CDR3 runs to 16 residues. The DNA for the CDR3 is TGTGCCAGCAGTCCGGACCTAGCGGGGATCACAGATACGCAGTATTTT. It specifies CASSPDLAGITDTQYF.

V usage is TRBV7-2 and J usage is TRBJ1-1, with D possibly being TRBD1 (5 bases). This CDR3 has 13 amino acids. The ends were cut back, 11 bases at V and 0 bases at J, with 13 bases in the middle. Germline lookup yields CDR1 SGHTA and CDR2 FQGNSA. Here the CDR3 DNA reads TGTGCCCTTCGAAAGGGGCTGAACACTGAAGCTTTCTTT. It codes for CALRKGLNTEAFF.

This chain joins TRBV4-1 and TRBJ2-3, with D hard to call. CDR1 is MGHRA, CDR2 YSYEKL, per germline. The CDR3 is 15 amino acids. The V gene lost 0 bases and the J gene lost 5 bases, with 12 bases spanning the gap. The CDR3 loop reads CASSQDGRKIDTQYF. CDR3 nucleotide sequence: TGCGCCAGCAGCCAAGATGGCAGGAAAATAGATACGCAGTATTTT.

This rearrangement joins TRBV12-5 to TRBJ2-3, with a weak D call TRBD2 (5 bases). Germline loops: CDR1 LGHNT, CDR2 FRNRAP. V lost 1 base and J lost 6, with 14 bases in between. The CDR3 is 15 amino acids. The CDR3, as DNA: TGTGCTAGTGGTTTGGGAGGTGGGAGAGTGGATACGCAGTATTTT. As protein: CASGLGGGRVDTQYF.

The sample holds one count of this clone. The chain couples TRBV30 to TRBJ2-7; the match to TRBD2 covers 14 bases. V was pared by 5 bases and J by 1 base, with 1 base of the junction left unmatched. The CDR3 length is 14 residues. The germline gives CDR1 GTSNPN, CDR2 SVGIG (reference sequence). DNA of the CDR3: TGTGCCTGGGGGACTAGCGGGGGATCCTACGAGCAGTACTTC. Protein product: CAWGTSGGSYEQYF.

This chain connects TRBV3-1 (or the pseudogene TRBV3-2) to TRBJ1-2; no firm D call. The CDR3 is 14 residues long. Germline V gives CDR1 LGHDT, CDR2 YNNKEL (reference sequence). V lost 5 bases and J lost 1, with 11 bases in between. As DNA, the CDR3 is TGTGCCAGCAGCGCCTGGGGAGATAACTATGGCTACACCTTC. This encodes CASSAWGDNYGYTF.